This TCR beta chain was recovered during a study of blood T cell repertoires in COVID-19. V was shortened by 4 bases and J by 5 bases, with 9 bases between the two germline ends. This CDR3 is built from 13 residues. Germline CDR1 and CDR2: SGHAT and FQNNGV. The data were produced by immunoSEQ multiplex PCR, yet TCRdb's version contains in-frame clones alone and is incomplete. Of 140,000 or so clones detected, 60% to 80% appear once; the ten largest clones hold about 9%. Sequencing was carried out using peripheral blood. V is TRBV11-2 and J is TRBJ2-1; D is possibly TRBD1 (6 bases). This sequence originates from a man aged 45-60 years with active or convalescent COVID-19. CDR3 amino acids: CASSSDRDNEQFF. The CDR3 bases are TGTGCCAGCAGCTCGGACAGAGACAATGAGCAGTTCTTC.